Sequencing of this T cell receptor (beta chain) was carried out in a study of blood T cell repertoires in COVID-19. The CDR3 is made up of 16 amino acids. V was clipped by 7 bases and J by 0 bases; unmatched bases: 8. Germline V CDR1 and CDR2: SGHTA, FQGNSA. In the original analysis: Reference gene primers were amplified, and this amplification served to estimate nucleated cell counts. The repertoire was sequenced with immunoSEQ multiplex PCR; TCRdb's copy has only in-frame clones and lacks some. That table is the source of V, J and clone size, and D and trimming were worked out from the DNA. The sample comprises roughly 70,000 clones, 80% of which are singletons, and roughly 9.7% rests with the top ten.

The receptor's source is a human donor in a cohort sampled during active COVID-19. Input material: peripheral blood. The chain combines TRBV7-2 with TRBJ2-1; 8 bases fit TRBD2. CDR3 residues: CASNPSSGGSYNEQFF. In DNA form, the CDR3 reads TGTGCCAGCAACCCATCCAGCGGGGGCTCCTACAATGAGCAGTTCTTC.